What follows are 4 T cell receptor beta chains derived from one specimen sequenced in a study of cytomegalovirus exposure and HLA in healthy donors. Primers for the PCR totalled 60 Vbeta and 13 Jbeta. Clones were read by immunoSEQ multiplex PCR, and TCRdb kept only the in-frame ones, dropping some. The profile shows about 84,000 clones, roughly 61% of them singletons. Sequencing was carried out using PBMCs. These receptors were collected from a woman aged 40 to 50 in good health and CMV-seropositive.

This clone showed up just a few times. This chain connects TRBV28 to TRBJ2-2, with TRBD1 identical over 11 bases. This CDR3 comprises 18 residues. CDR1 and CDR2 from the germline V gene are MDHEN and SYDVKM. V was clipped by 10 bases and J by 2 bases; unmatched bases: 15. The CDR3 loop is CATLIPGTGGLNTGELFF. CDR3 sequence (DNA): TGTGCCACCCTTATACCCGGGACAGGGGGACTTAACACCGGGGAGCTGTTTTTT. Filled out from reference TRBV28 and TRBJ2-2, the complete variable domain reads DVKVTQSSRYLVKRTGEKVFLECVQDMDHENMFWYRQDPGLGLRLIYFSYDVKMKEKGDIPEGYSVSREKKERFSLILESASTNQTSMYLCATLIPGTGGLNTGELFFGEGSRLTVL.

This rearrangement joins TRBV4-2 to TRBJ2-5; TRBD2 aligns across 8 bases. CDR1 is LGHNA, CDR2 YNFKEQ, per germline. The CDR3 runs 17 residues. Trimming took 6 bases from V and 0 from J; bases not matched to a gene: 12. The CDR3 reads CASRGTSGPSYQETQYF. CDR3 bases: TGTGCCAGCAGGGGAACTAGCGGCCCGTCGTACCAAGAGACCCAGTACTTC.

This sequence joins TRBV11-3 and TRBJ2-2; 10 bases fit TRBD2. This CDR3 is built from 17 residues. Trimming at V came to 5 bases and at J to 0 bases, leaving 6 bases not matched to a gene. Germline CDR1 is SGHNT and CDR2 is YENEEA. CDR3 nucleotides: TGTGCCAGCAGCGCGAGCGGGAGGGGGGCGAACACCGGGGAGCTGTTTTTT. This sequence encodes CASSASGRGANTGELFF.

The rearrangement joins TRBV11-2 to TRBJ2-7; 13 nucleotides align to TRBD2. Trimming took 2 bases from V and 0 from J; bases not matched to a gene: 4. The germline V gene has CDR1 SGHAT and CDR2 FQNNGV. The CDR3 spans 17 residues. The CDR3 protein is CASSLRTSGSPSYEQYF. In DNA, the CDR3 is TGTGCCAGCAGCTTAAGGACTAGCGGGAGCCCCTCCTACGAGCAGTACTTC. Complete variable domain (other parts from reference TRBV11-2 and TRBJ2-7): EAGVAQSPRYKIIEKRQSVAFWCNPISGHATLYWYQQILGQGPKLLIQFQNNGVVDDSQLPKDRFSAERLKGVDSTLKIQPAKLEDSAVYLCASSLRTSGSPSYEQYFGPGTRLTVT.